One and the same sample provided the 16 T cell receptor beta chains below, sequenced in a study of T cell responses to AZD1222 COVID-19 vaccine (dated by TCRdb to the early 2020s). Libraries were prepared through the immunoSEQ multiplex PCR assay. Imported from immuneACCESS, the table was reduced by TCRdb to in-frame sequences with V and J called. These copies leave out some clones; in studies compared against another copy, an unresolved V gene accounts for under half, and the cause of the remainder is not known. A total of some 280,000 clones appear in this sample, about 94% of them only once. The top ten hold 0.55% of the sample. The time point label corresponds to: about 28 days (+/-7) after the second vaccine dose. Sequenced material: peripheral blood, taken 28 days after the second AZD1222 dose. All receptors derive from an adult who received the AZD1222 COVID-19 vaccine.

The V call is TRBV28, the J call TRBJ2-1, with 8 bases matching TRBD2. The V segment lost 2 bases and the J segment 7 bases; nucleotides outside the gene matches: 7. The CDR3 is made up of 15 amino acids. CDR1 and CDR2 from the germline V gene are MDHEN and SYDVKM. In DNA form, the CDR3 reads TGTGCCAGCAGTTTAGTGGGGACTAGGCAGAATGAGCAGTTCTTC. Translation: CASSLVGTRQNEQFF.

CDR3 region: CASSLGTSGGTYEQYF. CDR3 DNA: TGTGCCAGCAGCTTAGGAACTAGCGGGGGCACCTACGAGCAGTACTTC. The chain recombines TRBV7-6 with TRBJ2-7; TRBD2 aligns across 11 bases. V was clipped by 1 base and J by 2 bases; unmatched bases: 4. The length of the CDR3 is 16 residues. Germline V gives CDR1 SGHVS, CDR2 FNYEAQ. Combining the CDR3 with reference TRBV7-6 and TRBJ2-7 gives the whole variable domain GAGVSQSPRYKVTKRGQDVALRCDPISGHVSLYWYRQALGQGPEFLTYFNYEAQQDKSGLPNDRFSAERPEGSISTLTIQRTEQRDSAMYRCASSLGTSGGTYEQYFGPGTRLTVT.

The chain carries TRBV28 and TRBJ1-6; a possible D gene is TRBD1 (5 bases). Trimming pared 5 bases from V and 3 bases from J, leaving 11 bases between. Germline V gives CDR1 MDHEN, CDR2 SYDVKM. The CDR3 contains 15 residues. CDR3 nucleotide sequence: TGTGCCAGCAGTCTACCGACAGTCTATAATTCACCCCTCCACTTT. Its translation: CASSLPTVYNSPLHF.

The chain carries TRBV7-8 and TRBJ2-5; TRBD2 matches at 7 bases. The V gene end was trimmed by 5 bases and the J gene end by 2 bases; junction bases not matched to a gene: 5. Germline assignment: CDR1 SGHVS and CDR2 FQNEAQ. This CDR3 contains 14 residues. Written as DNA, the CDR3 is TGTGCCAGCAGCCCGGTGGGGGGGCAAGAGACCCAGTACTTC. Amino acids: CASSPVGGQETQYF.

The chain is built from TRBV6-5 and TRBJ1-5, with D possibly being TRBD1 (5 bases). Germline V CDR1 and CDR2: MNHEY, SVGAGI. This CDR3 spans 13 amino acids. Trimming took off 6 bases at V and 7 bases at J, with 13 bases between the two ends. The CDR3 loop is CASRAGGWQPQHF. The CDR3 DNA reads as TGTGCCAGCAGAGCGGGGGGATGGCAGCCCCAGCATTTT.

DNA of the CDR3: TGTGCCATCAGTGCGCGGACTGCTAACTATGGCTACACCTTC. Translating gives CAISARTANYGYTF. The chain uses TRBV10-3 and TRBJ1-2; D unclear. The CDR3 is 14 residues long. Germline-derived CDR1 and CDR2 are ENHRY and SYGVKD. The V end was cut by 4 bases, the J end by 0 bases, with 9 bases between.

This clone showed up just once. The J gene is TRBJ2-3, the V gene TRBV10-2, with TRBD2 matching 7 bases. With V trimmed by 8 bases and J by 1 base, 12 bases remained unmatched. There are 16 residues in the CDR3. Germline V CDR1 and CDR2: WSHSY, SAAADI. This chain's CDR3 is CASGPLGGGRTDTQYF. Written as DNA, the CDR3 is TGCGCCAGCGGGCCTCTGGGGGGAGGGCGCACAGATACGCAGTATTTT.

The chain carries TRBV7-8 and TRBJ1-4, with TRBD1 as a possible D gene (5 bases). Germline V CDR1 and CDR2: SGHVS, FQNEAQ. V was clipped by 5 bases and J by 8 bases, with 9 bases between them. This CDR3 contains 12 residues. Written as DNA, the CDR3 is TGTGCCAGCAGCCCGGGGGTCGAAAAACTGTTTTTT. Its translation is CASSPGVEKLFF. Filled out from reference TRBV7-8 and TRBJ1-4, the complete variable domain reads GAGVSQSPRYKVAKRGQDVALRCDPISGHVSLFWYQQALGQGPEFLTYFQNEAQLDKSGLPSDRFFAERPEGSVSTLKIQRTQQEDSAVYLCASSPGVEKLFFGSGTQLSVL.

This clone is a singleton in its sample. The chain combines TRBV28 with TRBJ2-1, with a possible D match to TRBD2 (6 bases). The CDR3 runs 14 residues. Germline CDR1 is MDHEN and CDR2 is SYDVKM. Trimming stripped 10 bases from V and 1 base from J, with 14 bases between. The CDR3 coding sequence is TGTGCCATTGCGGCGGGAAGATCCTACAATGAGCAGTTCTTC. Translated: CAIAAGRSYNEQFF.

This chain joins TRBV9 and TRBJ1-1; D ambiguous. V was shortened by 0 bases and J by 0 bases, with 9 bases between the two germline ends. Germline V gene data show CDR1 as SGDLS and CDR2 as YYNGEE. The CDR3 sequence is 15 residues long. The CDR3 DNA sequence: TGTGCCAGCAGCGTAGAGCCAGGATTGAACACTGAAGCTTTCTTT. As protein: CASSVEPGLNTEAFF.

The CDR3 DNA reads as TGTGCCAGCTCACCAAATAACGGCGACGAGCAGTACTTC. It yields the protein CASSPNNGDEQYF. This chain links TRBV18 with TRBJ2-7; D not certain. Germline V gene sequence: CDR1 KGHSH, CDR2 LQKENI. This CDR3 region has 13 residues. The V end was cut by 2 bases, the J end by 5 bases, with 10 bases between.

The J gene is TRBJ1-1, the V gene TRBV27; TRBD1 agrees at 7 bases. Germline CDR1 MNHEY, CDR2 SMNVEV (reference sequence). After removal of 3 bases from V and 2 bases from J, the junction contained 9 bases not matched to a gene. There are 16 residues in the CDR3. The CDR3 nucleotides read TGTGCCAGCAGTTTTGGGCCAGGGGGGGTAAACACTGAAGCTTTCTTT. It encodes CASSFGPGGVNTEAFF.

The chain's CDR3 is CASSQQDTDTQYF. CDR3 DNA sequence: TGTGCCAGCAGCCAACAGGACACAGATACGCAGTATTTT. J is TRBJ2-3 and V is TRBV9; tentatively, D is TRBD1 (5 bases). The CDR3 loop spans 13 amino acids. Trimming cost V 4 bases and J 2 bases, with 8 bases left between them. Germline V lookup: CDR1 SGDLS, CDR2 YYNGEE.

V usage is TRBV7-9 and J usage is TRBJ1-6; D gene unclear. Per the germline V gene, CDR1 is SEHNR and CDR2 is FQNEAQ (reference sequence). The CDR3 is made up of 12 amino acids. Trimming cost V 5 bases and J 7 bases, with 6 bases left between them. The DNA of the CDR3 is TGTGCCAGCAGCCCAAGCAATTCACCCCTCCACTTT. Residues: CASSPSNSPLHF.

The chain combines TRBV28 with TRBJ2-7; tentatively, D is TRBD1 (5 bases). The ends were cut back, 5 bases at V and 2 bases at J, with 16 bases in the middle. The V gene's germline CDR1 is MDHEN and CDR2 SYDVKM. This CDR3 has 15 amino acids. This CDR3 reads CASSTNRRSAYEQYF. The CDR3 DNA is TGTGCCAGCAGTACAAACAGGAGATCTGCCTACGAGCAGTACTTC.

The chain combines TRBV28 with TRBJ2-5, with D tentatively TRBD2 (6 bases). The CDR3 loop spans 16 amino acids. Trimming cost V 0 bases and J 3 bases, with 14 bases left between them. Germline V lookup: CDR1 MDHEN, CDR2 SYDVKM. Here the CDR3 reads CASSLWEGSVKETQYF. The CDR3 nucleotides read TGTGCCAGCAGTTTATGGGAGGGGTCGGTAAAAGAGACCCAGTACTTC.